These 24 T cell receptor beta chains originate from one sample sequenced in a study of T cell repertoires in cytomegalovirus infection. One entry per CDR3 protein results from TCRdb running MiXCR on the reads. The top ten hold under 8.5% of the sample, which has hundreds of thousands of distinct CDR3 sequences, 20% to 25% seen once. The sequenced sample was CD8+ T cells from PBMCs. The source is a human donor in good health (CMV status not recorded). Some clones in this sample may be carry-over from other donors' samples.

V gene TRBV3-1 combines with J gene TRBJ2-5, with 8 positions matching TRBD2. Unmatched junction bases numbered 2, after V lost 4 bases and J lost 1 base. Germline V CDR1 and CDR2: LGHDT, YNNKEL (reference sequence). The CDR3 totals 14 residues. The CDR3 spells CASSLREGQETQYF. As DNA, the CDR3 is TGTGCCAGCAGCCTCCGGGAGGGCCAAGAGACCCAGTACTTC.

This clonotype has more than one count but fewer than ten. This rearrangement joins TRBV2 to TRBJ1-2; 11 bases align to TRBD1. The CDR3 runs to 16 residues. Germline V lookup: CDR1 SNHLY, CDR2 FYNNEI. The trim removed 10 bases at V and 4 bases at J, leaving 14 bases unmatched. In DNA, the CDR3 is TGTGCCATCCTAAAGGTTGGGGACAGGGGGACCTATGGCTACACCTTC. It is translated as CAILKVGDRGTYGYTF. The whole variable domain, filled in from reference TRBV2 and TRBJ1-2, reads EPEVTQTPSHQVTQMGQEVILRCVPISNHLYFYWYRQILGQKVEFLVSFYNNEISEKSEIFDDQFSVERPDGSNFTLKIRSTKLEDSAMYFCAILKVGDRGTYGYTFGSGTRLTVV.

The chain links TRBV6-1 to TRBJ1-2; D is ambiguous. The V end lost 3 bases, the J end lost 8 bases, and 28 bases lay between the germline ends. This CDR3 spans 18 amino acids. Germline V CDR1 and CDR2: MNHNS, SASEGT. The CDR3, as DNA: TGTGCCAGCAGTGATGCCGCCTCCATAAGTAGCTACGTCTCCGGCTACACCTTC. Translation gives CASSDAASISSYVSGYTF.

V is TRBV10-1 and J is TRBJ1-2; 8 bases fit TRBD1. Per germline, CDR1 WNHNN and CDR2 SYGVQD (reference sequence). CDR3 length equals 14 residues. J lost 7 bases, V lost 0 bases, and 4 bases had no gene match. For the CDR3, the DNA is TGCGCCAGCAGTGAGTCGACAGGGGTATCTGGCTACACCTTC. Translated: CASSESTGVSGYTF.

V and J are TRBV7-9 and TRBJ2-7; the D is unclear. Trimming pared 2 bases from V and 2 bases from J, leaving 4 bases between. From germline, CDR1 is SEHNR and CDR2 FQNEAQ (reference sequence). The CDR3 contains 12 residues. The CDR3 is CASSLRTYEQYV. Here the CDR3 DNA reads TGTGCCAGCAGCTTAAGGACCTACGAGCAGTACGTC.

This clonotype appeared a few times. The V call is TRBV6-1, the J call TRBJ1-2; no clear D gene. V lost 6 bases and J 4 bases, leaving 9 bases between the germline ends. Germline V gene sequence: CDR1 MNHNS, CDR2 SASEGT. CDR3 length: 12 residues. CDR3 amino acids: CASRTKGYGYTF. CDR3 coding DNA: TGTGCCAGCAGAACGAAGGGCTATGGCTACACCTTC.

This clonotype was found a few times. The chain combines TRBV7-6 with TRBJ2-1; 10 nucleotides align to TRBD2. Germline lookup yields CDR1 SGHVS and CDR2 FNYEAQ. The CDR3 extends over 16 amino acids. J lost 4 bases, V lost 4 bases, and 7 bases had no gene match. Written as DNA, the CDR3 is TGTGCCAGCAGCTCTTGGAGCGGGGGGGCGTACAATGAGCAGTTCTTC. Translation gives CASSSWSGGAYNEQFF.

This clonotype was counted a few times. The rearrangement uses TRBV5-5 and TRBJ1-1; 9 bases fit TRBD1. CDR1 SGHKS and CDR2 YYEKEE come from the germline V gene (reference sequence). V lost 4 bases to trimming and J lost 11 bases; unmatched junction nucleotides: 12. The CDR3 sequence is 14 residues long. The chain's CDR3 is CASSLRDRDVRAFF. CDR3 nucleotides: TGTGCCAGCAGCCTCCGGGACAGGGATGTGCGGGCTTTCTTT. The full variable domain, in which reference TRBV5-5 and TRBJ1-1 provide the parts outside the CDR3, is DAGVTQSPTHLIKTRGQQVTLRCSPISGHKSVSWYQQVLGQGPQFIFQYYEKEERGRGNFPDRFSARQFPNYSSELNVNALLLGDSALYLCASSLRDRDVRAFFGQGTRLTVV.

On this clonotype: Relative to the germline gene, one junction end is altered; a read error may explain this. V is TRBV5-1 and J is TRBJ2-1; D may be TRBD2 (5 bases). Germline CDR1 SGHRS, CDR2 YFSETQ. The CDR3 totals 15 residues. CDR3 amino acids: CANSFGPGSLNEQFF. Here the CDR3 DNA reads TGCGCCAACAGCTTCGGACCGGGGAGTCTCAATGAGCAGTTCTTC.

With regard to this clonotype: A much larger clone lies a single base off, so this may be a read error. The chain couples TRBV7-9 to TRBJ2-3; D tentatively fits TRBD1 or TRBD2 (5 bases each). The CDR3 totals 16 residues. V was pared by 4 bases and J by 4 bases, with 18 bases between. In germline, CDR1 is SEHNR, CDR2 FQNEAQ (reference sequence). The CDR3 coding sequence is TGTGCCAGCAGCTCACTTCTAGTGGGGGAGCCAGATACGCAGTATTTT. Translation: CASSSLLVGEPDTQYF.

The chain couples TRBV7-9 to TRBJ1-2, with TRBD1 identical over 7 bases. The CDR3 covers 13 residues. Germline trimming cut 6 bases from V and 4 bases from J; bases unmatched to any gene: 5. In germline, CDR1 is SEHNR, CDR2 FQNEAQ (reference sequence). The CDR3 loop is CASRPGTAYGYTF. In nucleotides, the CDR3 is TGTGCCAGCAGACCTGGGACAGCCTATGGCTACACCTTC.

A word on this clonotype: It may be a read error: a sequence one base away is much more abundant. The J gene is TRBJ2-7, the V gene TRBV7-4; 9 bases line up with TRBD1. Germline trimming cut 1 base from V and 8 bases from J; bases unmatched to any gene: 12. Germline V lookup: CDR1 SGHVT, CDR2 SQSDAQ. The CDR3 loop spans 16 amino acids. The CDR3: CASSLVGTGIQMKQYV. CDR3 DNA: TGTGCCAGCAGCTTAGTAGGGACAGGGATCCAAATGAAGCAGTACGTC.

This chain connects TRBV7-8 to TRBJ2-2; D not certain. The length of the CDR3 is 12 residues. CDR1 and CDR2 from the germline V gene are SGHVS and FQNEAQ. V gave up 5 bases and J gave up 9 bases, with 10 bases separating them. The CDR3 DNA is TGTGCCAGCAGCCGTCAGCACAGGGAGCTGTTTTTT. Translation gives CASSRQHRELFF.

The rearrangement uses TRBV28 and TRBJ1-1, with TRBD1 identical over 7 bases. From germline, CDR1 is MDHEN and CDR2 SYDVKM. The CDR3 totals 17 residues. With 3 bases clipped from V and 2 bases from J, the junction kept 12 bases outside the gene matches. CDR3 nucleotide sequence: TGTGCCAGCAGTTTTGAGGGGGAGGGGGCTTTAAACACTGAAGCTTTCTTT. Protein sequence: CASSFEGEGALNTEAFF.

This clonotype came up many times. This chain uses TRBV7-9 with TRBJ1-5; D is undetermined. This CDR3 is built from 16 residues. V lost 2 bases and J 1 base, leaving 12 bases between the germline ends. The germline CDR1 and CDR2 sequences are SEHNR and FQNEAQ (reference sequence). The CDR3 protein is CASSLSSEGSNQPQHF. CDR3 sequence (DNA): TGTGCCAGCAGCTTATCCTCCGAGGGAAGCAATCAGCCCCAGCATTTT.

This clonotype has ten or more counts. V and J are TRBV6-1 and TRBJ1-5, with D maybe TRBD1 (6 bases). Looked up from germline, CDR1 is MNHNS and CDR2 is SASEGT. Deletions cut 5 bases from V and 6 bases from J, with 20 bases between. The CDR3 loop spans 16 amino acids. For the CDR3, the DNA is TGTGCCAGCAGTTATACCCCAGAGGGGGGCGTTCAGCCCCAGCATTTT. It is translated as CASSYTPEGGVQPQHF.

The chain is built from TRBV29-1 and TRBJ1-1; D is unclear. Per germline, CDR1 SQVTM and CDR2 ANQGSEA. There are 12 residues in the CDR3. V lost 7 bases to trimming and J lost 5 bases, with 14 bases between them. The chain's CDR3 is CSASGGETEAFF. CDR3 in DNA: TGCAGCGCTTCAGGAGGTGAGACTGAAGCTTTCTTT.

This chain links TRBV27 with TRBJ2-1; a weak D match, TRBD2 (5 bases). This CDR3 has 14 residues. Deletions cut 10 bases from V and 0 bases from J, with 13 bases between. Per the germline V gene, CDR1 is MNHEY and CDR2 is SMNVEV (reference sequence). CDR3 sequence reads: CANTARGSYNEQFF. The CDR3 DNA reads TGTGCCAACACTGCCCGGGGCTCCTACAATGAGCAGTTCTTC.

The V and J genes are TRBV7-9 and TRBJ2-3; the match to TRBD1 covers 9 bases. Germline-derived CDR1 and CDR2 are SEHNR and FQNEAQ (reference sequence). Trimming at V came to 5 bases and at J to 2 bases, leaving 14 bases not matched to a gene. The CDR3 sequence is 18 residues long. This chain's CDR3 is CASSRAGVRDRVTDTQYF. The CDR3 DNA sequence: TGTGCCAGCAGCCGGGCCGGCGTCCGGGACAGGGTCACAGATACGCAGTATTTT.

This clonotype showed up many times. The genes are TRBV7-8 and TRBJ1-5, with D tentatively TRBD1 (6 bases). Deletions cut 1 base from V and 0 bases from J, with 13 bases between. The CDR3 covers 17 residues. Germline assignment: CDR1 SGHVS and CDR2 FQNEAQ. The CDR3 here is CASSLGAGTNSNQPQHF. The CDR3 region has the DNA TGTGCCAGCAGCTTAGGAGCAGGGACAAATAGCAATCAGCCCCAGCATTTT.

In regard to this clonotype: With a much larger clone just one base away, this may be a read error. This chain links TRBV7-6 with TRBJ2-7, with D maybe TRBD1 (6 bases). Germline lookup yields CDR1 SGHVS and CDR2 FNYEAQ. This CDR3 region has 17 residues. V lost 0 bases and J 3 bases, leaving 18 bases between the germline ends. CDR3 nucleotide sequence: TGTGCCAGCAGCTTAGCCGGGACACTCAGGGGACACTACGAGCAGTACTTC. This encodes CASSLAGTLRGHYEQYF.

This chain joins TRBV20-1 and TRBJ2-7, with D tentatively TRBD1 (5 bases). Germline CDR1 reads DFQATT; CDR2 reads SNEGSKA (reference sequence). V was trimmed by 3 bases and J by 0 bases, leaving 15 bases between them. The CDR3 contains 15 residues. This CDR3 reads CSARWLGQNSYEQYF. CDR3 nucleotide sequence: TGCAGTGCTAGGTGGCTGGGGCAGAACTCCTACGAGCAGTACTTC.

A few counts support this clonotype. The chain combines TRBV29-1 with TRBJ2-2; no clear D gene. CDR1 and CDR2 from the germline V gene are SQVTM and ANQGSEA. The CDR3 runs 12 residues. Trimming shortened V by 5 bases and J by 5 bases, and 9 bases separated the two germline ends. CDR3 sequence reads: CSVKAGTGELFF. The CDR3 nucleotides are TGCAGCGTTAAGGCCGGAACCGGGGAGCTGTTTTTT.

The chain uses TRBV29-1 and TRBJ2-1; D is ambiguous. The germline CDR1 and CDR2 sequences are SQVTM and ANQGSEA. The V end was cut by 1 base, the J end by 2 bases, with 12 bases between. This CDR3 comprises 15 residues. DNA of the CDR3: TGCAGCGTTGAAGCTACGATATACCCCTACAATGAGCAGTTCTTC. Encoded protein: CSVEATIYPYNEQFF.